This T cell receptor beta chain was found in a study of blood T cell repertoires in COVID-19. This table comes from immunoSEQ multiplex PCR, and its TCRdb copy is limited to in-frame clones, with some not included. The table shows just over 250,000 clones, with 80% to 95% occurring only once. Germline lookup yields CDR1 SGHRS and CDR2 YFSETQ. The CDR3 is made up of 14 amino acids. Trimming removed 4 bases at V and 5 bases at J, with 13 bases between. The receptor was derived from a person aged 18 to 35 with COVID-19, enrolled during active disease. Sequencing was carried out using peripheral blood. This chain joins TRBV5-1 and TRBJ2-1; the D gene is possibly TRBD1 (7 bases). The CDR3 sequence: CASSEQGEDNEQFF. CDR3 DNA sequence: TGCGCCAGCAGCGAGCAGGGGGAGGACAATGAGCAGTTCTTC.